These T cell receptor beta chains were read from a single sample in a study of T cells in Graves' hyperthyroidism and ophthalmopathy. Each CDR3 protein is one row after TCRdb ran MiXCR on the multiplex PCR reads. The table lists about 410,000 distinct CDR3 sequences, approximately 15% of them singletons. Sequenced: blood. The receptors derive from a man aged 18 to 29 with Graves' ophthalmopathy. CDR3s include the opening cysteine and the closing phenylalanine or tryptophan. The D gene is left open where the match is weak. Only part of the rows carry a size: once, few, many, or a class if the clone is expanded.

CDR3: CASSIAGGLSYNEQFF; DNA: TGTGCCAGCAGTATAGCGGGAGGCCTCTCCTACAATGAGCAGTTCTTC; J: TRBJ2-1; V: TRBV6-1; D: TRBD2; size: many
CDR3: CAIGGRTDNYGYTF; DNA: TGTGCCATCGGGGGAAGGACAGACAACTATGGCTACACCTTC; J: TRBJ1-2; V: TRBV10-3; D: -; size: few
CDR3: CASRRGSSSYEQYF; DNA: TGTGCCAGTCGAAGGGGGTCTAGCTCCTACGAGCAGTACTTC; J: TRBJ2-7; V: TRBV19; D: -; size: -
CDR3: CASSSQGEEVYGYTF; DNA: TGTGCCAGCAGCAGTCAGGGAGAGGAAGTCTATGGCTACACCTTC; J: TRBJ1-2; V: TRBV3-1; D: -; size: many
CDR3: CASSIILGNEKLFF; DNA: TGTGCCAGTAGTATAATTTTGGGCAATGAAAAACTGTTTTTT; J: TRBJ1-4; V: TRBV19; D: -; size: -
CDR3: CASRPYSGSYEQYF; DNA: TGTGCCAGCAGACCTTATAGCGGGAGTTACGAGCAGTACTTC; J: TRBJ2-7; V: TRBV27; D: TRBD2; size: many
CDR3: CSVAGTGTSVSYEQYF; DNA: TGCAGCGTTGCTGGGACCGGGACTAGCGTCTCCTACGAGCAGTACTTC; J: TRBJ2-7; V: TRBV29-1; D: TRBD2; size: many
CDR3: CASRKTGTPGYTF; DNA: TGTGCCAGCAGAAAAACCGGGACGCCTGGCTACACCTTC; J: TRBJ1-2; V: TRBV6-1; D: -; size: few
CDR3: CASSGTGGFSTEAFF; DNA: TGTGCCAGCAGTGGTACAGGGGGCTTCAGCACTGAAGCTTTCTTT; J: TRBJ1-1; V: TRBV6-1; D: TRBD1; size: few
CDR3: CASSSGDGHYGYTF; DNA: TGTGCCAGCAGCTCGGGGGACGGTCACTATGGCTACACCTTC; J: TRBJ1-2; V: TRBV7-6; D: -; size: many
CDR3: CASSLSVHANTGELFF; DNA: TGTGCCAGCAGCTTAAGCGTTCACGCGAACACCGGGGAGCTGTTTTTT; J: TRBJ2-2; V: TRBV7-9; D: -; size: -
CDR3: CSARRLAGGGDTQYF; DNA: TGCAGTGCTAGGCGACTAGCGGGGGGCGGGGATACGCAGTATTTT; J: TRBJ2-3; V: TRBV20-1; D: TRBD2; size: many
CDR3: CSARGLETQYF; DNA: TGCAGTGCTAGAGGCCTAGAGACCCAGTACTTC; J: TRBJ2-5; V: TRBV20-1; D: -; size: many
CDR3: CSVRDWGGFNTGELFF; DNA: TGCAGTGTTAGGGACTGGGGAGGGTTTAACACCGGGGAGCTGTTTTTT; J: TRBJ2-2; V: TRBV20-1; D: TRBD2; size: -
CDR3: CASSRGQGPYGYTF; DNA: TGTGCCAGCAGCCGAGGACAGGGACCTTATGGCTACACCTTC; J: TRBJ1-2; V: TRBV6-1; D: TRBD1; size: -
CDR3: CASSGPWAVEYF; DNA: TGTGCCAGCAGCGGCCCATGGGCGGTCGAGTATTTT; J: TRBJ2-3; V: TRBV6-1; D: -; size: few
CDR3: CASSTPRANYGYTF; DNA: TGTGCCAGCAGCACCCCAAGGGCTAACTATGGCTACACCTTC; J: TRBJ1-2; V: TRBV7-2; D: -; size: many
CDR3: CASSPPGRYSNQPQHF; DNA: TGTGCCAGCTCACCACCGGGGCGGTATAGCAATCAGCCCCAGCATTTT; J: TRBJ1-5; V: TRBV18; D: -; size: many
CDR3: CASSSSGDSYEQYF; DNA: TGTGCCAGCAGCTCCTCCGGGGACTCCTACGAGCAGTACTTC; J: TRBJ2-7; V: TRBV5-5; D: -; size: many